This entry lists 21 T cell receptor beta chains sequenced from one sample in a study of cytomegalovirus exposure and HLA in healthy donors (dated by TCRdb to about 2017). The library was produced with the immunoSEQ multiplex PCR assay. A mixture of 60 forward primers for TCR Vbeta segments and 13 reverse primers for TCR Jbeta segments was used in the multiplex PCR. TCRdb holds this immuneACCESS table with in-frame rearrangements only. Some clones are missing; in checked studies, unresolved V genes explain under half, and the rest has no known cause. The sample table contains around 110,000 clones; only one count was recorded for 79% of them. Around 4.3% of the sample is in the top ten clones. Input material: PBMCs. The source of these receptors is a man younger than 40 in good health and CMV-seropositive.

This chain joins TRBV6-5 and TRBJ2-7; 9 bases map to TRBD1. This CDR3 has 16 amino acids. The V gene's germline CDR1 is MNHEY and CDR2 SVGAGI. Trimming at V came to 0 bases and at J to 7 bases, leaving 10 bases not matched to a gene. This CDR3 reads CASSYSPGTGLREQYF. CDR3 DNA sequence: TGTGCCAGCAGTTACTCCCCCGGGACAGGGCTGCGTGAGCAGTACTTC.

The chain couples TRBV5-4 to TRBJ1-1, with 7 bases fitting TRBD1. The CDR3 is 16 residues long. In germline, CDR1 is SGHNT, CDR2 YYREEE (reference sequence). Trimming cost V 3 bases and J 1 base; bases outside gene matches: 9. The CDR3 reads CASSSSSGGGNTEAFF. The CDR3 DNA reads TGTGCCAGCAGCTCGAGTTCAGGGGGAGGGAACACTGAAGCTTTCTTT.

This clone is a singleton in its sample. A junction end diverges from the germline sequence, so it may reflect a read error. The rearrangement uses TRBV7-9 and TRBJ2-2; TRBD1 agrees at 8 bases. The germline V gene encodes CDR1 SEHNR and CDR2 FQNEAQ (reference sequence). The CDR3 runs to 16 residues. The CDR3, as DNA: TGTTCCAGCAGCTTAGAGGTGACAGGGGCCACCGGGGAGCTGTTTTTT. Its translation is CSSSLEVTGATGELFF.

This chain links TRBV9 with TRBJ1-2, with TRBD1 matching 10 bases. Per germline, CDR1 SGDLS and CDR2 YYNGEE. The CDR3 spans 15 residues. J was trimmed by 8 bases and V by 5 bases; bases with no gene match: 12. The CDR3 DNA reads TGTGCCAGCAGGGGAACCGGGACAGGGGTGGGAGGCTACACCTTC. As protein: CASRGTGTGVGGYTF.

The chain uses TRBV4-2 and TRBJ2-4; 8 nucleotides agree with TRBD2. The CDR3 runs 18 residues. The J segment lost 7 bases and the V segment lost 0 bases, leaving 14 bases of the junction unmatched. The V gene's germline CDR1 is LGHNA and CDR2 YNFKEQ. The CDR3 spells CASSQDLRSGSGINIQYF. CDR3 DNA sequence: TGTGCCAGCAGCCAAGACCTTCGGAGCGGGAGTGGTATTAACATTCAGTACTTC.

The chain employs TRBV7-6 and TRBJ1-1; no definite D call. Germline values: CDR1 SGHVS, CDR2 FNYEAQ. The CDR3 length is 16 residues. V was pared by 0 bases and J by 0 bases, with 11 bases between. The CDR3, as DNA: TGTGCCAGCAGCTTAGCGAGGGCGAGCATGAACACTGAAGCTTTCTTT. Its protein is CASSLARASMNTEAFF.

This chain connects TRBV11-3 to TRBJ2-5; 13 nucleotides match TRBD2. The CDR3 covers 16 residues. With V trimmed by 4 bases and J by 1 base, 3 bases remained unmatched. CDR1 is SGHNT, CDR2 YENEEA, per germline. The CDR3 DNA is TGTGCCAGCAGCTCGGGACTAGCGGGGAGCCAAGAGACCCAGTACTTC. Encoded protein: CASSSGLAGSQETQYF.

The chain recombines TRBV5-4 with TRBJ2-2; 11 bases are shared with TRBD1. Germline lookup yields CDR1 SGHNT and CDR2 YYREEE (reference sequence). The CDR3 sequence is 15 residues long. J was trimmed by 7 bases and V by 6 bases; bases with no gene match: 8. DNA of the CDR3: TGTGCCAGCAATAAGGACAGGGGGCAGGTCGGGGAGCTGTTTTTT. It specifies CASNKDRGQVGELFF.

On this clone itself: The sample contains more than one DNA sequence encoding this CDR3. The chain is built from TRBV10-3 and TRBJ1-1, with TRBD1 as a possible D gene (5 bases). This CDR3 has 14 residues. V dropped 6 bases and J dropped 4 bases, with 15 bases sitting between them. CDR1 is ENHRY and CDR2 is SYGVKD in the germline V gene. CDR3 protein: CAIRSGTLGTEAFF. The CDR3 DNA follows: TGTGCCATCAGATCCGGGACTCTTGGCACTGAAGCTTTCTTT.

This clone was detected once. This rearrangement joins TRBV4-2 to TRBJ1-4, with no clear D. Germline V CDR1 and CDR2: LGHNA, YNFKEQ. V lost 4 bases to trimming and J lost 10 bases, with 16 bases between them. The length of the CDR3 is 14 residues. Here the CDR3 DNA reads TGTGCCAGCAGCCCGGGAGGAGGGAAGGGAAAACTGTTTTTT. It specifies CASSPGGGKGKLFF.

The chain combines TRBV5-1 with TRBJ1-4; perhaps TRBD1 as D (5 bases). Germline V lookup: CDR1 SGHRS, CDR2 YFSETQ. CDR3 length: 15 residues. Trimming pared 4 bases from V and 5 bases from J, leaving 15 bases between. The CDR3 DNA reads as TGCGCCAGCAGCGCAACCCGGAACAGGAATGAAAAACTGTTTTTT. This sequence encodes CASSATRNRNEKLFF. The full variable domain, with the rest looked up from reference TRBV5-1 and TRBJ1-4, is KAGVTQTPRYLIKTRGQQVTLSCSPISGHRSVSWYQQTPGQGLQFLFEYFSETQRNKGNFPGRFSGRQFSNSRSEMNVSTLELGDSALYLCASSATRNRNEKLFFGSGTQLSVL.

This clone was counted only a few times. The rearrangement links TRBV7-2 to TRBJ2-2; 8 bases line up with TRBD2. Germline V gene lookup returns CDR1 SGHTA and CDR2 FQGNSA. The CDR3 spans 16 residues. Trimming at V came to 1 base and at J to 1 base, leaving 2 bases not matched to a gene. This chain's CDR3 is CASSLVAGGNTGELFF. CDR3 nucleotide sequence: TGTGCCAGCAGCTTAGTTGCGGGGGGGAACACCGGGGAGCTGTTTTTT.

This chain uses TRBV30 with TRBJ2-5; the match to TRBD2 covers 8 bases. This CDR3 contains 13 residues. V dropped 6 bases and J dropped 6; count of bases not matched to a gene: 9. The germline gives CDR1 GTSNPN, CDR2 SVGIG (reference sequence). The CDR3 region is CACITGGPKTQYF. The DNA for the CDR3 is TGTGCCTGCATAACGGGGGGGCCAAAGACCCAGTACTTC.

In this sample, this clone turned up a few times. The chain joins TRBV5-1 to TRBJ1-1; the D gene is possibly TRBD1 (6 bases). Trimming cost V 0 bases and J 0 bases, with 12 bases left between them. CDR3 length equals 16 residues. The V gene's germline CDR1 is SGHRS and CDR2 YFSETQ. The CDR3 loop reads CASSLVPGALNTEAFF. The CDR3 nucleotides are TGCGCCAGCAGCTTGGTCCCAGGGGCCTTGAACACTGAAGCTTTCTTT.

The chain carries TRBV5-4 and TRBJ1-2, with D possibly matching TRBD1 (5 bases). In germline, CDR1 is SGHNT, CDR2 YYREEE (reference sequence). CDR3 size: 15 residues. V was cut by 6 bases and J by 2 bases, with 17 bases left in between. CDR3 loop: CASTTPGGMNYGYTF. The CDR3 coding sequence is TGTGCCAGCACTACCCCGGGGGGGATGAACTATGGCTACACCTTC.

The chain is built from TRBV11-3 and TRBJ1-1, with D hard to call. The CDR3 consists of 15 residues. V gave up 0 bases and J gave up 3 bases, with 11 bases separating them. CDR1 is SGHNT and CDR2 is YENEEA in the germline V gene. The DNA for the CDR3 is TGTGCCAGCAGCTTAGAGGCCCTTGTGGACACTGAAGCTTTCTTT. This codes for CASSLEALVDTEAFF.

In its sample, this clone was seen a few times. This chain uses TRBV4-3 with TRBJ2-1, with a tentative D call TRBD2 (5 bases). The CDR3 extends over 15 amino acids. CDR1 is LGHNA and CDR2 is YSLEER in the germline V gene. The ends were cut back, 2 bases at V and 0 bases at J, with 8 bases in the middle. For the CDR3, the DNA is TGCGCCAGCAGCCAACGGGGAAGCTCCTACAATGAGCAGTTCTTC. Amino acid sequence: CASSQRGSSYNEQFF.

The chain's CDR3 is CASSLKFSSGSYEQYF. CDR3 bases: TGTGCCAGCAGCTTAAAATTCAGTAGCGGCTCCTACGAGCAGTACTTC. J is TRBJ2-7 and V is TRBV11-2, with a tentative D call TRBD2 (6 bases). The V end was cut by 2 bases, the J end by 0 bases, with 14 bases between. Germline V CDR1 and CDR2: SGHAT, FQNNGV. The CDR3 is 16 amino acids. Supplemented by reference TRBV11-2 and TRBJ2-7, the full variable domain reads EAGVAQSPRYKIIEKRQSVAFWCNPISGHATLYWYQQILGQGPKLLIQFQNNGVVDDSQLPKDRFSAERLKGVDSTLKIQPAKLEDSAVYLCASSLKFSSGSYEQYFGPGTRLTVT.

CDR3 in DNA: TGCGCCAGCAGCCAAGTTTCGGGCGGGAGAATCTACGAGCAGTACTTC. This gives the protein CASSQVSGGRIYEQYF. The rearrangement links TRBV4-1 to TRBJ2-7, with 7 bases identical to TRBD2. Germline V gene lookup returns CDR1 MGHRA and CDR2 YSYEKL. V was clipped by 1 base and J by 3 bases; unmatched bases: 9. This CDR3 is 16 amino acids long.

This clone was counted a few times. This chain links TRBV29-1 with TRBJ2-5; 8 bases fit TRBD1. The V segment lost 4 bases and the J segment 4 bases; nucleotides outside the gene matches: 5. The germline CDR1 and CDR2 sequences are SQVTM and ANQGSEA. The CDR3 contains 13 residues. The CDR3 reads CSVVTTGAETQYF. The CDR3 nucleotides are TGCAGCGTTGTTACGACAGGGGCAGAGACCCAGTACTTC.

The chain couples TRBV5-1 to TRBJ2-1, with 8 bases that match TRBD2. Trimming took 0 bases from V and 8 from J; bases not matched to a gene: 10. CDR3 size: 16 residues. Germline values: CDR1 SGHRS, CDR2 YFSETQ. CDR3 residues: CASSLESRSGVYEQFF. For the CDR3, the DNA is TGCGCCAGCAGCTTGGAATCACGTAGCGGGGTCTATGAGCAGTTCTTC.